This T cell receptor beta chain was captured by sequencing in a study of identical twins. The CDR3 contains 15 residues. The germline V gene has CDR1 SGHDT and CDR2 YYEEEE. V lost 4 bases to trimming and J lost 9 bases, with 20 bases between them. This clonotype was seen only a few times. TCRdb called the 5' RACE reads again in MiXCR, with one record for every CDR3 protein. The table includes some 730,000 distinct CDR3 sequences, about 20% detected once. The sample was also linked to a second study, of T cells expressing NK-cell markers. From that study: Among eight sequenced donors, seven carried HCMV seropositivity while one was seronegative. In about six donors, dominant NKG2C+ clonotypes were roughly 1.0-7.0% of CD8+ T cells.

V and J are TRBV5-6 and TRBJ2-1; D unclear. The receptor's source is a woman between 18 and 29 years old in good health. Sequenced: PBMCs. This CDR3 reads CASSPLLSTGVEQFF. The CDR3, as DNA: TGTGCCAGCAGCCCCCTCCTTTCGACGGGTGTTGAGCAGTTCTTC.